Each of the 29 T cell receptor beta chains below was sequenced from the same sample in a study of blood T cells in healthy people across ages. For the second PCR, which ran for 7 to 11 cycles, a sample-barcoded 5' primer and a J-beta primer mix were used. TCRdb processed the 5' RACE reads anew with MiXCR; each CDR3 protein has one entry. The sample includes approximately 490,000 distinct CDR3 sequences, around 24% of them seen just once. The same specimen was also included in a second study, on T cells of mothers and their children.

Sequencing was performed on blood. These receptors all come from a boy younger than 18 in good health.

The V and J genes are TRBV7-9 and TRBJ2-7; D is unresolved. Germline CDR1 reads SEHNR; CDR2 reads FQNEAQ (reference sequence). The CDR3 contains 15 residues. V was cut by 4 bases and J by 2 bases, with 15 bases left in between. In DNA, the CDR3 is TGTGCCAGCAGCTCGCCGGAGACACCTACCTACGAGCAGTACTTC. Protein sequence: CASSSPETPTYEQYF.

This clonotype was counted only a few times. The gene calls are TRBV20-1 and TRBJ1-1, with D possibly matching TRBD1 (6 bases). Trimming stripped 5 bases from V and 5 bases from J, with 18 bases between. This CDR3 spans 14 amino acids. Germline V CDR1 and CDR2: DFQATT, SNEGSKA (reference sequence). CDR3 DNA: TGCAGTGCTCTAAGCCGGGACATCTGGACTGAAGCTTTCTTT. Protein sequence: CSALSRDIWTEAFF.

This clonotype turned up a few times. The chain carries TRBV29-1 and TRBJ2-3; D uncertain. V was trimmed by 4 bases and J by 4 bases, leaving 15 bases between them. Germline V gene sequence: CDR1 SQVTM, CDR2 ANQGSEA. The CDR3 contains 14 residues. The DNA of the CDR3 is TGCAGCGTTGGCGGTCGGCTAGTCCCAGATACGCAGTATTTT. Translating it yields CSVGGRLVPDTQYF.

The chain links TRBV27 to TRBJ2-1; 7 bases map to TRBD1. The CDR3 runs 14 residues. J gave up 10 bases and V 2 bases, and 8 bases lay outside the gene matches. CDR1 MNHEY and CDR2 SMNVEV come from the germline V gene (reference sequence). The CDR3 DNA sequence: TGTGCCAGCAGTTTACCGGGGACAGTTGACGAGCAGTTCTTC. Translating gives CASSLPGTVDEQFF.

This clonotype was observed a handful of times. The chain is built from TRBV7-9 and TRBJ1-1; D ambiguous. The length of the CDR3 is 13 residues. Per the germline V gene, CDR1 is SEHNR and CDR2 is FQNEAQ (reference sequence). With 5 bases removed from V and 6 bases from J, the gap between germline ends came to 13 bases. The CDR3 spells CASSPLALAEAFF. In DNA, the CDR3 is TGTGCCAGCAGCCCACTCGCTCTGGCTGAAGCTTTCTTT. Supplemented by reference TRBV7-9 and TRBJ1-1, the full variable domain reads DTGVSQNPRHKITKRGQNVTFRCDPISEHNRLYWYRQTLGQGPEFLTYFQNEAQLEKSRLLSDRFSAERPKGSFSTLEIQRTEQGDSAMYLCASSPLALAEAFFGQGTRLTVV.

The chain couples TRBV7-9 to TRBJ1-2; 7 nucleotides match TRBD1. Trimming cost V 1 base and J 5 bases; bases outside gene matches: 7. CDR1 and CDR2 (germline): SEHNR, FQNEAQ (reference sequence). This CDR3 comprises 15 residues. The CDR3 sequence is CASSLETGAKYGYTF. The CDR3, as DNA: TGTGCCAGCAGCTTAGAAACAGGGGCGAAGTATGGCTACACCTTC.

In this sample, this clonotype turned up a few times. The chain uses TRBV6-5 and TRBJ1-2, with a possible D match to TRBD1 (5 bases). The CDR3 totals 12 residues. Trimming shortened V by 2 bases and J by 6 bases, and 7 bases separated the two germline ends. The V gene's germline CDR1 is MNHEY and CDR2 SVGAGI. The CDR3 loop reads CASSYGGNGYTF. The CDR3 DNA sequence: TGTGCCAGCAGTTACGGGGGGAATGGCTACACCTTC.

The V gene is TRBV7-2, the J gene TRBJ2-5, with D possibly matching TRBD2 (5 bases). The V and J ends lost 5 bases and 4 bases respectively, with 20 bases between them. There are 16 residues in the CDR3. From germline, CDR1 is SGHTA and CDR2 FQGNSA. CDR3: CASSRAAGYLPETQYF. The CDR3 coding sequence is TGTGCCAGCAGCCGGGCCGCGGGCTATCTCCCAGAGACCCAGTACTTC. Full variable domain (rest looked up from reference TRBV7-2 and TRBJ2-5): GAGVSQSPSNKVTEKGKDVELRCDPISGHTALYWYRQSLGQGLEFLIYFQGNSAPDKSGLPSDRFSAERTGGSVSTLTIQRTQQEDSAVYLCASSRAAGYLPETQYFGPGTRLLVL.

This clonotype came up a few times. The chain carries TRBV7-2 and TRBJ2-1; D is possibly TRBD1 or TRBD2 (6 bases each). Deletions cut 6 bases from V and 9 bases from J, with 24 bases between. This CDR3 region has 16 residues. Germline loops: CDR1 SGHTA, CDR2 FQGNSA. CDR3: CASRSQGELATGEQFF. The CDR3, as DNA: TGTGCCAGCAGATCACAGGGCGAGCTAGCGACAGGTGAGCAGTTCTTC. Variable domain in full (rest from reference TRBV7-2 and TRBJ2-1): GAGVSQSPSNKVTEKGKDVELRCDPISGHTALYWYRQSLGQGLEFLIYFQGNSAPDKSGLPSDRFSAERTGGSVSTLTIQRTQQEDSAVYLCASRSQGELATGEQFFGPGTRLTVL.

The J gene is TRBJ2-3, the V gene TRBV11-2; possibly TRBD1 for D (6 bases). Trimming shortened V by 5 bases and J by 4 bases, and 13 bases separated the two germline ends. Germline lookup yields CDR1 SGHAT and CDR2 FQNNGV. This CDR3 comprises 14 residues. The CDR3 spells CASSQLQGADTQYF. CDR3 DNA sequence: TGTGCCAGCAGCCAACTACAGGGAGCAGATACGCAGTATTTT.

In its sample, this clonotype was seen a few times. The gene calls are TRBV12-3 or TRBV12-4 and TRBJ2-5; D is uncertain. Trimming removed 3 bases at V and 5 bases at J, with 7 bases between. CDR3 length: 12 residues. The CDR3 sequence is CASSFGPETQYF. In nucleotides, the CDR3 is TGTGCCAGCAGTTTCGGCCCGGAGACCCAGTACTTC.

This clonotype was detected only a few times. The rearrangement uses TRBV20-1 and TRBJ1-2, with unresolved D. The ends were cut back, 6 bases at V and 0 bases at J, with 14 bases in the middle. The CDR3 is 14 residues long. Germline-derived CDR1 and CDR2 are DFQATT and SNEGSKA (reference sequence). In DNA, the CDR3 is TGCAGTGCACCGACGAGGATCTCTAACTATGGCTACACCTTC. Translation: CSAPTRISNYGYTF.

This clonotype has a handful of counts. The chain couples TRBV5-1 to TRBJ2-4, with D maybe TRBD1 (6 bases). V was shortened by 4 bases and J by 15 bases, with 14 bases between the two germline ends. CDR3 size: 11 residues. Per the germline V gene, CDR1 is SGHRS and CDR2 is YFSETQ. The CDR3 protein is CASSVYRELYF. The CDR3 nucleotides read TGCGCCAGCAGCGTATACAGGGAGTTGTACTTC.

The table lists this clonotype with a few counts. A read error may account for a junction end that differs from germline. V usage is TRBV5-1 and J usage is TRBJ2-1; D is undetermined. The CDR3 extends over 14 amino acids. Germline CDR1 reads SGHRS; CDR2 reads YFSETQ. Here the CDR3 reads CASTLAEIYNEQFF. Written as DNA, the CDR3 is TGCGCCAGCACCTTGGCAGAGATCTACAATGAGCAGTTCTTC.

This clonotype was seen many times. This chain links TRBV20-1 with TRBJ1-1; 7 positions agree with TRBD1. Per germline, CDR1 DFQATT and CDR2 SNEGSKA (reference sequence). There are 13 residues in the CDR3. The V gene end was trimmed by 3 bases and the J gene end by 4 bases; junction bases not matched to a gene: 5. CDR3 amino acids: CSARVTGFTEAFF. In DNA, the CDR3 is TGCAGTGCTAGGGTGACAGGGTTCACTGAAGCTTTCTTT.

This chain connects TRBV4-1 to TRBJ2-7; TRBD2 matches at 13 bases. V lost 3 bases to trimming and J lost 5 bases; unmatched junction nucleotides: 13. Per the germline V gene, CDR1 is MGHRA and CDR2 is YSYEKL. This CDR3 has 18 residues. The CDR3 here is CASSQLVPGLAGDHEQYF. The CDR3 nucleotides are TGCGCCAGCAGCCAGCTAGTCCCTGGACTAGCGGGAGACCACGAGCAGTACTTC.

The chain uses TRBV5-5 and TRBJ2-2; D is uncertain. Per the germline V gene, CDR1 is SGHKS and CDR2 is YYEKEE (reference sequence). Trimming removed 2 bases from V and 4 bases from J, with 12 bases in between. The CDR3 is made up of 15 amino acids. This chain's CDR3 is CASSFGFSSTGELFF. The DNA for the CDR3 is TGTGCCAGCAGCTTTGGCTTTTCGAGCACCGGGGAGCTGTTTTTT.

The chain is built from TRBV6-5 and TRBJ2-7, with TRBD1 matching over 8 bases. Germline V gene data show CDR1 as MNHEY and CDR2 as SVGAGI. Trimming at V came to 1 base and at J to 5 bases, leaving 4 bases not matched to a gene. This CDR3 comprises 14 residues. CDR3: CASSYFQGADEQYF. The CDR3 DNA is TGTGCCAGCAGTTACTTCCAGGGGGCGGACGAGCAGTACTTC.

This clonotype was recorded many times. The V and J genes are TRBV6-5 and TRBJ2-2; D unclear. This CDR3 is built from 13 residues. The germline CDR1 and CDR2 sequences are MNHEY and SVGAGI. The V end was cut by 2 bases, the J end by 5 bases, with 6 bases between. Written as DNA, the CDR3 is TGTGCCAGCAGTTACGGCCTTACCGGGGAGCTGTTTTTT. Translating it yields CASSYGLTGELFF.

This clonotype was picked up a small number of times. The genes are TRBV27 and TRBJ2-5; TRBD2 aligns across 8 bases. The DNA end is a closer match to TRBJ2-1, so the J assignment may be wrong. The CDR3 contains 15 residues. Germline lookup yields CDR1 MNHEY and CDR2 SMNVEV (reference sequence). The DNA of the CDR3 is TGTGCCAGCAGTCTCACGGGAGGGCCCTACAATGAGCAGTTCTTC. Its protein product is CASSLTGGPYNEQFF.

This chain joins TRBV2 and TRBJ2-3; 8 bases fit TRBD2. This CDR3 contains 13 residues. V dropped 9 bases and J dropped 12; count of bases not matched to a gene: 14. Germline CDR1 reads SNHLY; CDR2 reads FYNNEI. CDR3 region: CARLSVRGGSQYF. The DNA for the CDR3 is TGTGCCAGACTATCCGTTCGGGGGGGATCTCAGTATTTT.

The chain is built from TRBV2 and TRBJ2-1, with a possible D match to TRBD1 (7 bases). This CDR3 has 19 amino acids. The V end lost 4 bases, the J end lost 0 bases, and 22 bases lay between the germline ends. The V gene's germline CDR1 is SNHLY and CDR2 FYNNEI. The CDR3 nucleotides are TGTGCCAGCAGTGCGCCGACAGGGCCCCGGGGGAGCTCCTACAATGAGCAGTTCTTC. Residues: CASSAPTGPRGSSYNEQFF.

The CDR3 protein is CASSYGDRDYQPQHF. The CDR3 nucleotides read TGTGCCAGCAGTTACGGAGACAGGGACTATCAGCCCCAGCATTTT. J is TRBJ1-5 and V is TRBV6-2 or TRBV6-3; 7 bases are shared with TRBD1. V was pared by 2 bases and J by 5 bases, with 6 bases of the junction left unmatched. This CDR3 is 15 amino acids long. Germline lookup yields CDR1 MNHEY and CDR2 SVGEGT.

The chain employs TRBV29-1 and TRBJ2-3; 8 nucleotides align to TRBD2. The CDR3 contains 13 residues. CDR1 and CDR2 (germline): SQVTM, ANQGSEA. Trimming cost V 5 bases and J 3 bases; bases outside gene matches: 4. The CDR3 DNA sequence: TGCAGCGTTCCGGGACTAGTGACAGATACGCAGTATTTT. Its protein product is CSVPGLVTDTQYF.

This clonotype was detected many times. This chain joins TRBV2 and TRBJ1-4; a possible D gene is TRBD1 (5 bases). CDR1 SNHLY and CDR2 FYNNEI come from the germline V gene. This CDR3 spans 16 amino acids. The ends were cut back, 3 bases at V and 2 bases at J, with 13 bases in the middle. CDR3 bases: TGTGCCAGCAGTGACGGGGGGATGTCTACTAATGAAAAACTGTTTTTT. Amino acid sequence: CASSDGGMSTNEKLFF. The complete variable domain, with remaining parts taken from reference TRBV2 and TRBJ1-4, reads EPEVTQTPSHQVTQMGQEVILRCVPISNHLYFYWYRQILGQKVEFLVSFYNNEISEKSEIFDDQFSVERPDGSNFTLKIRSTKLEDSAMYFCASSDGGMSTNEKLFFGSGTQLSVL.

The chain has TRBV7-8 and TRBJ2-4; possibly TRBD2 for D (5 bases). Germline CDR1 reads SGHVS; CDR2 reads FQNEAQ. Deletions cut 3 bases from V and 8 bases from J, with 23 bases between. The CDR3 is made up of 17 amino acids. The CDR3 DNA follows: TGTGCCAGCAGCTTCCGACGGGCGGGTCAAGGTAGTTACATTCAGTACTTC. This codes for CASSFRRAGQGSYIQYF. Supplemented by reference TRBV7-8 and TRBJ2-4, the full variable domain reads GAGVSQSPRYKVAKRGQDVALRCDPISGHVSLFWYQQALGQGPEFLTYFQNEAQLDKSGLPSDRFFAERPEGSVSTLKIQRTQQEDSAVYLCASSFRRAGQGSYIQYFGAGTRLSVL.

In this sample, this clonotype turned up a few times. This chain connects TRBV27 to TRBJ2-5; D might be TRBD2 (5 bases). Germline CDR1 is MNHEY and CDR2 is SMNVEV (reference sequence). The V end was cut by 6 bases, the J end by 5 bases, with 13 bases between. The length of the CDR3 is 13 residues. CDR3 residues: CASRREGRETQYF. The DNA of the CDR3 is TGTGCCAGCAGGAGGGAAGGGCGGGAGACCCAGTACTTC.

The V call is TRBV30, the J call TRBJ1-4, with D perhaps TRBD1 (5 bases). The V end was cut by 0 bases, the J end by 5 bases, with 13 bases between. The CDR3 has 15 amino acids. Looked up from germline, CDR1 is GTSNPN and CDR2 is SVGIG (reference sequence). CDR3: CAWSVQRQLNEKLFF. The CDR3 region has the DNA TGTGCCTGGAGTGTACAACGACAGCTGAATGAAAAACTGTTTTTT. The complete variable domain, with remaining parts taken from reference TRBV30 and TRBJ1-4, reads SQTIHQWPATLVQPVGSPLSLECTVEGTSNPNLYWYRQAAGRGLQLLFYSVGIGQISSEVPQNLSASRPQDRQFILSSKKLLLSDSGFYLCAWSVQRQLNEKLFFGSGTQLSVL.

This chain uses TRBV27 with TRBJ2-7; a weak D match, TRBD1 (6 bases). The V gene's germline CDR1 is MNHEY and CDR2 SMNVEV (reference sequence). There are 17 residues in the CDR3. Trimming took off 5 bases at V and 2 bases at J, with 22 bases between the two ends. The chain's CDR3 is CASSQQVRDILTYEQYF. CDR3 nucleotide sequence: TGTGCCAGCAGTCAACAGGTCCGGGACATTTTAACCTACGAGCAGTACTTC.